A selection of T cell receptor beta chains follows, all from one sample in a study of OX40 agonist ivuxolimab in advanced cancers. Generated by immunoSEQ multiplex PCR, the TCRdb table keeps only in-frame clones and is missing some. The sample consists of 57,000 or so clones, approximately 90% of them appearing once. This specimen was CD4+ or CD8+ T cells sorted from blood, taken in a trial of the OX40 agonist ivuxolimab. These receptors originate from an adult with an advanced solid tumor such as melanoma, head and neck, liver or kidney cancer. Both conserved end residues are part of each CDR3. The D gene is left open where the match is weak. Size values are once, few and many counts, or a class for expanded clones, and some rows have none.

cdr3_aa cdr3_nt j_call cdr3_length d_call v_call clone_size
CASSLADYNEQFF TGTGCCAGCAGCTTAGCTGACTACAATGAGCAGTTCTTC TRBJ2-1 13 NA TRBV11-3 NA
CASSVRGWGTEAFF TGCGCCAGCAGCGTCAGGGGTTGGGGCACTGAAGCTTTCTTT TRBJ1-1 14 NA TRBV5-1 NA
CASSRQANTGELFF TGTGCCAGCAGTAGACAGGCGAACACCGGGGAGCTGTTTTTT TRBJ2-2 14 NA TRBV6-4 NA
CASSLVGTGSTDTQYF TGTGCCAGCAGCTTGGTAGGGACGGGGAGCACAGATACGCAGTATTTT TRBJ2-3 16 NA TRBV5-5 once
CASSWGTVTETQYF TGTGCCAGCAGCTGGGGTACGGTTACAGAGACCCAGTACTTC TRBJ2-5 14 NA TRBV7-8 NA
CASSENRDSPLRPTGELFF TGTGCCAGCAGTGAAAATCGGGACAGCCCATTGCGACCCACCGGGGAGCTGTTTTTT TRBJ2-2 19 TRBD1 TRBV6-1 NA
CASSLVGQVKETQYF TGTGCCAGCAGCTTAGTGGGACAGGTTAAAGAGACCCAGTACTTC TRBJ2-5 15 TRBD1 TRBV7-7 NA
CASSRRGGLASTEAFF TGTGCCAGCAGTCGGCGGGGAGGTTTGGCGAGCACTGAAGCTTTCTTT TRBJ1-1 16 NA TRBV7-9 few
CASSEQGSQPQHF TGCGCCAGCAGTGAGCAGGGAAGCCAGCCCCAGCATTTT TRBJ1-5 13 NA TRBV10-2 NA
CASSGQENSPLHF TGCGCCAGCAGTGGACAGGAGAATTCACCCCTCCACTTT TRBJ1-6 13 NA TRBV10-1 medium-sized